These 16 T cell receptor beta chains were sequenced from one sample in a study of blood T cell repertoires in COVID-19. TCRdb's copy holds only in-frame clones and misses some; the assay was immunoSEQ multiplex PCR. The sample lists some 380,000 clones, about 87% seen once, with 1% to 1.5% in the top ten. Input material: PBMCs or T cells enriched from blood (not recorded which). The receptors stem from a man aged 25 to 45 who had recovered from COVID-19.

J is TRBJ2-1 and V is TRBV10-3, with 7 nucleotides matching TRBD1. V was clipped by 0 bases and J by 6 bases; unmatched bases: 8. Germline V gives CDR1 ENHRY, CDR2 SYGVKD. There are 16 residues in the CDR3. CDR3 DNA: TGTGCCATCAGTGAGTCCTTACAGGGGTGGGCCAATGAGCAGTTCTTC. Translated, it gives CAISESLQGWANEQFF.

This chain links TRBV11-2 with TRBJ1-4, with D unresolved. V dropped 4 bases and J dropped 1 base, with 13 bases sitting between them. The CDR3 is made up of 16 amino acids. Germline assignment: CDR1 SGHAT and CDR2 FQNNGV. The CDR3 here is CASSSLPRGTNEKLFF. The CDR3 DNA reads as TGTGCCAGCAGCTCGCTTCCCCGAGGAACTAATGAAAAACTGTTTTTT.

The chain joins TRBV5-1 to TRBJ2-1; 7 nucleotides align to TRBD2. The V gene end was trimmed by 1 base and the J gene end by 6 bases; junction bases not matched to a gene: 4. CDR3 size: 14 residues. The germline gives CDR1 SGHRS, CDR2 YFSETQ. The CDR3 DNA is TGCGCCAGCAGCTTGCCCCGGGGGGTCAATGAGCAGTTCTTC. Protein: CASSLPRGVNEQFF.

V is TRBV3-1 (or the pseudogene TRBV3-2) and J is TRBJ2-3, with TRBD2 matching 7 bases. The CDR3 is 18 amino acids. The junction had 12 bases not matched to a gene; V was cut back by 1 base and J by 2 bases. Germline-derived CDR1 and CDR2 are LGHDT and YNNKEL (reference sequence). This chain's CDR3 is CASSQAPIGAGLTDTQYF. The CDR3 DNA is TGTGCCAGCAGCCAAGCCCCGATAGGAGCGGGGCTCACAGATACGCAGTATTTT.

CDR3 sequence reads: CAWILSTEAFF. The DNA for the CDR3 is TGTGCCTGGATTCTGAGCACTGAAGCTTTCTTT. The chain has TRBV30 and TRBJ1-1; D call uncertain. Between the trimmed V and J ends, which lost 4 bases and 4 bases, there was a span of 7 bases. The length of the CDR3 is 11 residues. Germline assignment: CDR1 GTSNPN and CDR2 SVGIG (reference sequence).

The rearrangement joins TRBV7-2 to TRBJ2-7, with D perhaps matching TRBD1 (6 bases). The CDR3 is made up of 15 amino acids. Trimming took 3 bases from V and 3 from J, leaving 15 bases between them. The V gene's germline CDR1 is SGHTA and CDR2 FQGNSA. The CDR3 DNA reads as TGTGCCAGCAGCTTTCCCGGGACAATGGGCTACGAGCAGTACTTC. Amino acids: CASSFPGTMGYEQYF. Looking up the rest from reference TRBV7-2 and TRBJ2-7 gives the full variable domain: GAGVSQSPSNKVTEKGKDVELRCDPISGHTALYWYRQSLGQGLEFLIYFQGNSAPDKSGLPSDRFSAERTGGSVSTLTIQRTQQEDSAVYLCASSFPGTMGYEQYFGPGTRLTVT.

This clone was seen once. The genes are TRBV30 and TRBJ2-2; 10 bases align to TRBD2. V lost 4 bases to trimming and J lost 1 base; unmatched junction nucleotides: 15. The CDR3 spans 19 residues. Germline V CDR1 and CDR2: GTSNPN, SVGIG (reference sequence). The CDR3 DNA follows: TGTGCCTGGACCTCCCTCTCTATAGCGGGGGGTTTGAACACCGGGGAGCTGTTTTTT. It is translated as CAWTSLSIAGGLNTGELFF.

The J gene is TRBJ1-3, the V gene TRBV9, with D unresolved. Germline values: CDR1 SGDLS, CDR2 YYNGEE. This CDR3 has 16 residues. The V end was cut by 0 bases, the J end by 0 bases, with 10 bases between. The CDR3 nucleotides read TGTGCCAGCAGCGTAGCACCTGGAGGCTCTGGAAACACCATATATTTT. Its protein is CASSVAPGGSGNTIYF.

The chain carries TRBV27 and TRBJ2-7; 10 bases match TRBD1. Germline V gene sequence: CDR1 MNHEY, CDR2 SMNVEV (reference sequence). The trim removed 3 bases at V and 6 bases at J, leaving 5 bases unmatched. The CDR3 totals 14 residues. In DNA, the CDR3 is TGTGCCAGCAGTTTGAGGACAGGGGGACGCGAGCAGTACTTC. It specifies CASSLRTGGREQYF.

This clone was recorded once. J is TRBJ2-5 and V is TRBV10-1, with TRBD1 as a possible D gene (6 bases). Trimming shortened V by 6 bases and J by 2 bases, and 16 bases separated the two germline ends. Per the germline V gene, CDR1 is WNHNN and CDR2 is SYGVQD (reference sequence). CDR3 length equals 15 residues. The CDR3 DNA is TGCGCCAGCAGCGCGGCCGGGACAACACAAGAGACCCAGTACTTC. Its translation: CASSAAGTTQETQYF.

This chain joins TRBV19 and TRBJ2-3; 7 bases fit TRBD2. The CDR3 is 14 residues long. Germline CDR1 LNHDA, CDR2 SQIVND (reference sequence). V lost 0 bases to trimming and J lost 3 bases; unmatched junction nucleotides: 0. The CDR3 loop reads CASSIEGGTDTQYF. In nucleotides, the CDR3 is TGTGCCAGTAGTATAGAGGGAGGGACAGATACGCAGTATTTT.

The rearrangement joins TRBV7-3 to TRBJ1-1; 7 bases fit TRBD1. The CDR3 covers 15 residues. The V and J ends lost 5 bases and 1 base, in that order; junction bases with no gene match: 7. In germline, CDR1 is SGHTA, CDR2 FQGTGA. This CDR3 reads CASSITRTGNTEAFF. The CDR3 region has the DNA TGTGCCAGCAGCATCACGCGGACAGGGAACACTGAAGCTTTCTTT.

The chain couples TRBV7-2 to TRBJ1-6; 7 bases map to TRBD1. With V trimmed by 6 bases and J by 5 bases, 4 bases remained unmatched. CDR3 length: 14 amino acids. Germline assignment: CDR1 SGHTA and CDR2 FQGNSA. CDR3 protein: CASSVGTDNSPLHF. The CDR3 nucleotides read TGTGCCAGCAGTGTGGGGACAGATAATTCACCCCTCCACTTT. Full variable domain (rest looked up from reference TRBV7-2 and TRBJ1-6): GAGVSQSPSNKVTEKGKDVELRCDPISGHTALYWYRQSLGQGLEFLIYFQGNSAPDKSGLPSDRFSAERTGGSVSTLTIQRTQQEDSAVYLCASSVGTDNSPLHFGNGTRLTVT.

This chain uses TRBV7-2 with TRBJ2-1; 8 bases fit TRBD2. The CDR3 runs to 16 residues. Germline trimming cut 0 bases from V and 4 bases from J; bases unmatched to any gene: 5. CDR1 and CDR2 from the germline V gene are SGHTA and FQGNSA. The CDR3 bases are TGTGCCAGCAGCTTAGCGGGGCGGGGGGCTTACAATGAGCAGTTCTTC. Translating gives CASSLAGRGAYNEQFF. The full variable domain, with the rest looked up from reference TRBV7-2 and TRBJ2-1, is GAGVSQSPSNKVTEKGKDVELRCDPISGHTALYWYRQSLGQGLEFLIYFQGNSAPDKSGLPSDRFSAERTGGSVSTLTIQRTQQEDSAVYLCASSLAGRGAYNEQFFGPGTRLTVL.

The chain combines TRBV30 with TRBJ1-6, with D perhaps TRBD1 (5 bases). The V gene lost 2 bases and the J gene lost 8 bases, with 13 bases spanning the gap. The length of the CDR3 is 14 residues. Germline-derived CDR1 and CDR2 are GTSNPN and SVGIG (reference sequence). Written as DNA, the CDR3 is TGTGCCTGGAGTTACGGGGGGGGAGATTCACCCCTCCACTTT. Encoded protein: CAWSYGGGDSPLHF. The full variable domain, rest sourced from reference TRBV30 and TRBJ1-6, is SQTIHQWPATLVQPVGSPLSLECTVEGTSNPNLYWYRQAAGRGLQLLFYSVGIGQISSEVPQNLSASRPQDRQFILSSKKLLLSDSGFYLCAWSYGGGDSPLHFGNGTRLTVT.

V is TRBV5-5 and J is TRBJ2-5, with D possibly being TRBD1 (6 bases). Germline V lookup: CDR1 SGHKS, CDR2 YYEKEE (reference sequence). V lost 3 bases and J lost 2, with 11 bases in between. The CDR3 consists of 14 residues. The CDR3 loop reads CASSSGGGQETQYF. For the CDR3, the DNA is TGTGCCAGCAGCTCTGGGGGCGGACAAGAGACCCAGTACTTC.